This T cell receptor beta chain was recovered during a study of shared clonotypes between healthy human individuals. Across the study: CD4 naive and CD4 memory each took three plates per donor, while CD8 naive took two and CD8 memory one.

Only one count was recorded for this clone. Antigen specificity is unknown. The CDR3 covers 14 residues. Trimming took 3 bases from V and 6 from J, leaving 14 bases between them. Germline-derived CDR1 and CDR2 are SEHNR and FQNEAQ (reference sequence). Findings of the study overall: Sharing across several donors was seen in 4% to 5% of naive CD4 clonotypes.

Repertoires were generated with immunoSEQ multiplex PCR, while TCRdb's copy carries only in-frame clones and drops some. This sample has about 600,000 clones, with almost 97% found just once. The clonotype comes from a woman under 40 in good health. The sequenced sample consisted of naive CD4+ T cells sorted from blood. Subset indicated: CD45RA+ positively selected. This chain uses TRBV7-9 with TRBJ1-1, with D possibly being TRBD1 (5 bases). DNA of the CDR3: TGTGCCAGCAGCTTGCAGGGTACTGTCTCTGAAGCTTTCTTT. Encoded protein: CASSLQGTVSEAFF. Supplemented by reference TRBV7-9 and TRBJ1-1, the full variable domain reads DTGVSQNPRHKITKRGQNVTFRCDPISEHNRLYWYRQTLGQGPEFLTYFQNEAQLEKSRLLSDRFSAERPKGSFSTLEIQRTEQGDSAMYLCASSLQGTVSEAFFGQGTRLTVV.